This T cell receptor beta chain was captured by sequencing in a study of blood T cell repertoires in COVID-19. On the study more broadly: Sites across the United States, Italy and Spain contributed samples from acute and convalescent COVID-19.

This clone was found once. Methods used by the authors: Amplification of reference gene primers was used by the study to estimate nucleated cell counts. The method was immunoSEQ multiplex PCR; TCRdb's version includes in-frame clones alone and lacks a portion of them. The V and J calls and clone size are taken from that table; D and trimming were inferred from the DNA. The sample has around 330,000 clones; 85% to 90% are singletons. Per the germline V gene, CDR1 is KGHSH and CDR2 is LQKENI. This CDR3 spans 15 amino acids. Trimming left V 3 bases short and J 8 bases short, with 17 bases between. The sample taken for sequencing was peripheral blood. This rearrangement joins TRBV18 to TRBJ2-1, with D perhaps matching TRBD2 (6 bases). The sequence was collected from a woman aged 45-59 years with active or convalescent COVID-19. CDR3 in amino acids: CASSPGSVVTHEQFF. For the CDR3, the DNA is TGTGCCAGCTCACCCGGGAGCGTAGTCACCCATGAGCAGTTCTTC.